A single sample gave rise to the 4 T cell receptor beta chains below, sequenced in a study of T cells expressing NK-cell markers. Reprocessing the 5' RACE reads, TCRdb reports a single entry for every CDR3 protein and omits DNA. This table lists about 150,000 distinct CDR3 sequences. Material: blood T cells: a sorted CD56 or NKG2C T cell subset, CD4+ or CD8+ T cells, or bulk PBMC T cells (not recorded which). The receptors derive from a woman between 50 and 59 years old in good health.

V is TRBV6-2 or TRBV6-3 and J is TRBJ2-3; the D call of TRBD2 rests on TCRdb alone, since no DNA is present to check it. Per the germline V gene, CDR1 is MNHEY and CDR2 is SVGEGT. The CDR3 consists of 15 residues. The chain's CDR3 is CASSLLAGGSDTQYF.

The chain's CDR3 is CASSLAGSGFGYTF. The chain combines TRBV28 with TRBJ1-2. The CDR3 spans 14 residues. Germline assignment: CDR1 MDHEN and CDR2 SYDVKM.

The rearrangement links TRBV24-1 to TRBJ2-2; TCRdb lists TRBD2, though no DNA is available to test this call. Germline V gene sequence: CDR1 KGHDR, CDR2 SFDVKD. This CDR3 is 20 amino acids long. The CDR3 reads CATSDLRYFEREINTGELFF.

The chain joins TRBV29-1 to TRBJ2-1; TCRdb proposes TRBD1, but this gene call is untestable without DNA. Germline CDR1 reads SQVTM; CDR2 reads ANQGSEA. The CDR3 is 12 residues long. CDR3 in amino acids: CSVRGGMYEQFF.